This T cell receptor (beta chain) was found in a study of regulatory T cells in long-lasting Graves disease. CDR3 size: 15 residues. Germline V gene data show CDR1 as SGHDN and CDR2 as FVKESK. Time point described: newly diagnosed GD, antithyroid drugs for less than 3 months. TCR sequences were obtained from RNA taken from PBMCs. In Xi'an, China, an endocrinology department was the source of patients. Building the TCR beta libraries relied on iRepertoire HTBI primers, and CDR3 regions underwent Arm-PCR. TCRdb analysed the multiplex PCR reads with MiXCR anew, one entry per CDR3 protein. The top ten hold about 12% of the sample, which has approximately 560,000 distinct CDR3 sequences, 15% to 20% seen once. In addition, the sample was reused for a study of T cells in Graves' hyperthyroidism and ophthalmopathy. That publication notes: Hyperthyroidism in the patients, aged 18 to 65, was newly diagnosed and under 2 months in duration.

The V call is TRBV14, the J call TRBJ2-5, with TRBD2 matching 10 bases. The J call may be mistaken, given a closer DNA end match to TRBJ2-1. The TCR originated in a man younger than 30 with Graves disease. The sequenced sample was peripheral blood mononuclear cells (PBMCs), obtained at new diagnosis, from a patient treated with antithyroid drugs. In DNA form, the CDR3 reads TGTGCCAGCAGCCGGCCGGGACTAGCGCCTCTTGAGCAGTTCTTC. Protein product: CASSRPGLAPLEQFF.